These 20 T cell receptor beta chains came from one sample sequenced in a study of early T cells in non-severe SARS-CoV-2 infection. In TCRdb, the 5' RACE reads were re-called with MiXCR into one record per CDR3 protein. This sample yields around 30,000 distinct CDR3 sequences, of which about 6% are seen a single time; around 25% belongs to the top ten. Sequenced input: whole blood. Receptors were obtained from an adult who was a healthcare worker with PCR-confirmed SARS-CoV-2 infection or an uninfected control (not recorded which).

This clonotype was seen repeatedly, ten times or more. J is TRBJ2-3 and V is TRBV6-5; D is uncertain. The CDR3 loop spans 14 amino acids. Trimming left V 6 bases short and J 2 bases short, with 12 bases between. Germline V lookup: CDR1 MNHEY, CDR2 SVGAGI. CDR3 sequence: CASRKGLNTDTQYF. For the CDR3, the DNA is TGTGCCAGCAGGAAAGGGTTGAACACAGATACGCAGTATTTT.

In regard to this clonotype: It may be a read error: a sequence one base away is much more abundant. This chain connects TRBV20-1 to TRBJ2-2; D remains ambiguous. V was trimmed by 3 bases and J by 1 base, leaving 3 bases between them. CDR1 and CDR2 from the germline V gene are DFQATT and SNEGSKA (reference sequence). The CDR3 sequence is 12 residues long. DNA for the CDR3: TGCAGTGCTAGGGAGAACACCGGGGAGCTGTTTTTT. Amino acids: CSARENTGELFF.

This clonotype was counted many times. The CDR3 spells CASSMARQGHNEQFF. The CDR3 nucleotides are TGTGCCAGTAGTATGGCGCGACAGGGCCACAATGAGCAGTTCTTC. V usage is TRBV19 and J usage is TRBJ2-1; 7 bases line up with TRBD1. The germline gives CDR1 LNHDA, CDR2 SQIVND (reference sequence). The CDR3 is made up of 15 amino acids. J gave up 5 bases and V 3 bases, and 7 bases lay outside the gene matches. Full variable domain (rest looked up from reference TRBV19 and TRBJ2-1): DGGITQSPKYLFRKEGQNVTLSCEQNLNHDAMYWYRQDPGQGLRLIYYSQIVNDFQKGDIAEGYSVSREKKESFPLTVTSAQKNPTAFYLCASSMARQGHNEQFFGPGTRLTVL.

There are many counts of this clonotype. This chain connects TRBV12-3 or TRBV12-4 to TRBJ2-2, with TRBD2 as a possible D gene (5 bases). CDR3 size: 14 residues. V shed 6 bases and J shed 7 bases, with 15 bases lying between them. CDR3 sequence reads: CASSKQGRGGELFF. CDR3 nucleotides: TGTGCCAGCAGCAAACAAGGGAGAGGCGGGGAGCTGTTTTTT.

This clonotype has ten or more counts. This chain connects TRBV14 to TRBJ1-1, with D uncertain. Germline-derived CDR1 and CDR2 are SGHDN and FVKESK. The CDR3 is made up of 13 amino acids. Trimming stripped 0 bases from V and 4 bases from J, with 6 bases between. CDR3 nucleotide sequence: TGTGCCAGCAGCCAAGACTATGTCACTGAAGCTTTCTTT. It codes for CASSQDYVTEAFF.

This clonotype was seen many times. The chain joins TRBV3-1 to TRBJ1-1; D call uncertain. Trimming took off 1 base at V and 10 bases at J, with 16 bases between the two ends. The CDR3 runs to 14 residues. Looked up from germline, CDR1 is LGHDT and CDR2 is YNNKEL (reference sequence). CDR3 nucleotides: TGTGCCAGCAGCCAAGGTCCCACTCTGTACGCAGCTTTCTTT. Translating it yields CASSQGPTLYAAFF.

This clonotype was found many times. The chain employs TRBV3-1 and TRBJ2-7; no definite D call. CDR1 and CDR2 from the germline V gene are LGHDT and YNNKEL (reference sequence). CDR3 length: 17 residues. The ends were cut back, 0 bases at V and 1 base at J, with 16 bases in the middle. CDR3 nucleotides: TGTGCCAGCAGCCAAGATTTCCCGGGCTTGGATTCCTACGAGCAGTACTTC. Protein: CASSQDFPGLDSYEQYF.

This sequence joins TRBV7-8 and TRBJ2-1; TRBD2 matches at 8 bases. The CDR3 extends over 16 amino acids. Per the germline V gene, CDR1 is SGHVS and CDR2 is FQNEAQ. With V trimmed by 1 base and J by 7 bases, 9 bases remained unmatched. The CDR3 spells CASSLGAGGSPNEQFF. The DNA for the CDR3 is TGTGCCAGCAGCTTAGGGGCGGGAGGTTCTCCAAATGAGCAGTTCTTC.

This clonotype has ten or more counts. This rearrangement joins TRBV10-3 to TRBJ1-5; possible D gene TRBD1, 5 bases. The V end lost 3 bases, the J end lost 6 bases, and 12 bases lay between the germline ends. The germline CDR1 and CDR2 sequences are ENHRY and SYGVKD. CDR3 length equals 14 residues. The CDR3 DNA reads TGTGCCATCAGTGAAGGGGCAGGGAGTCAGCCCCAGCATTTT. Translated: CAISEGAGSQPQHF.

The chain couples TRBV18 to TRBJ2-1, with 9 bases aligning to TRBD1. The J segment lost 4 bases and the V segment lost 3 bases, leaving 7 bases of the junction unmatched. CDR1 KGHSH and CDR2 LQKENI come from the germline V gene. The CDR3 extends over 16 amino acids. This CDR3 is CASSPRDRDLYNEQFF. CDR3 DNA sequence: TGTGCCAGCTCACCCCGGGACAGGGATCTTTACAATGAGCAGTTCTTC.

This clonotype appeared many times. This chain connects TRBV9 to TRBJ1-3; D call uncertain. The V end lost 0 bases, the J end lost 9 bases, and 13 bases lay between the germline ends. The CDR3 sequence is 14 residues long. CDR1 is SGDLS, CDR2 YYNGEE, per germline. The CDR3 nucleotides read TGTGCCAGCAGCGTAGAAGGGTTGAGGAGCACCATATATTTT. This sequence encodes CASSVEGLRSTIYF.

This clonotype was detected ten times or more. The CDR3 sequence is CASSLRGLARVANYGYTF. The CDR3, as DNA: TGTGCCAGCAGCTTACGGGGGCTGGCCCGGGTAGCTAACTATGGCTACACCTTC. The rearrangement uses TRBV13 and TRBJ1-2; maybe TRBD1 (6 bases). The ends were cut back, 2 bases at V and 0 bases at J, with 19 bases in the middle. CDR3 length equals 18 residues. Per the germline V gene, CDR1 is PRHDT and CDR2 is FYEKMQ (reference sequence).

This clonotype was recorded at least ten times. V is TRBV28 and J is TRBJ1-2; 8 bases align to TRBD1. V lost 7 bases to trimming and J lost 4 bases; unmatched junction nucleotides: 8. CDR3 length equals 14 residues. CDR1 and CDR2 from the germline V gene are MDHEN and SYDVKM. The CDR3, as DNA: TGTGCCAGCAATCCCGGACAGGGCCCCTATGGCTACACCTTC. Translating gives CASNPGQGPYGYTF.

This clonotype turned up a few times. J is TRBJ1-2 and V is TRBV2; a weak D match, TRBD1 (5 bases). Germline values: CDR1 SNHLY, CDR2 FYNNEI. The ends were cut back, 6 bases at V and 4 bases at J, with 9 bases in the middle. There are 12 residues in the CDR3. The CDR3 loop is CASRGQTYGYTF. In nucleotides, the CDR3 is TGTGCCAGCAGGGGGCAGACCTATGGCTACACCTTC.

This clonotype was observed at least ten times. This sequence joins TRBV20-1 and TRBJ2-5; D gene ambiguous. The germline V gene encodes CDR1 DFQATT and CDR2 SNEGSKA (reference sequence). This CDR3 contains 13 residues. Between the trimmed V and J ends, which lost 0 bases and 1 base, there was a span of 6 bases. For the CDR3, the DNA is TGCAGTGCTAGAGATGTCCTCCAAGAGACCCAGTACTTC. It codes for CSARDVLQETQYF.

This clonotype came up many times. V is TRBV19 and J is TRBJ2-1; possibly TRBD1 for D (5 bases). V lost 7 bases to trimming and J lost 8 bases, with 15 bases between them. Germline assignment: CDR1 LNHDA and CDR2 SQIVND (reference sequence). The CDR3 runs 13 residues. This CDR3 is CASTRLGADEQFF. The CDR3 nucleotides are TGTGCCAGTACCCGACTTGGGGCGGATGAGCAGTTCTTC.

The table lists this clonotype with many counts. This chain connects TRBV10-3 to TRBJ1-1, with 10 bases identical to TRBD1. The CDR3 sequence is 14 residues long. Germline CDR1 reads ENHRY; CDR2 reads SYGVKD. With 6 bases clipped from V and 5 bases from J, the junction kept 6 bases outside the gene matches. The CDR3 DNA follows: TGTGCCATCAGGGGGGACAGGGGCCGAACTGAAGCTTTCTTT. Translated, it gives CAIRGDRGRTEAFF.

This clonotype came up a few times. The V call is TRBV29-1, the J call TRBJ2-7, with D possibly TRBD1 on 6 matching bases. Germline V gene data show CDR1 as SQVTM and CDR2 as ANQGSEA. V was shortened by 5 bases and J by 3 bases, with 14 bases between the two germline ends. The CDR3 spans 13 residues. CDR3 sequence: CSVLQGSHYEQYF. The CDR3 coding sequence is TGCAGCGTTCTACAGGGATCGCACTACGAGCAGTACTTC.

This clonotype was seen many times. The rearrangement links TRBV28 to TRBJ2-1; 8 positions match TRBD2. CDR3 size: 17 residues. The J segment lost 0 bases and the V segment lost 1 base, leaving 5 bases of the junction unmatched. The germline gives CDR1 MDHEN, CDR2 SYDVKM. CDR3 amino acids: CASSLYRAGVSYNEQFF. The CDR3 DNA reads TGTGCCAGCAGTTTATACCGAGCGGGAGTCTCCTACAATGAGCAGTTCTTC.

This clonotype was observed a handful of times. The chain combines TRBV11-2 with TRBJ2-5, with 14 positions matching TRBD2. Losses at the gene ends were 5 bases for V and 6 bases for J; bases not matched to a gene: 11. CDR3 length: 17 residues. Germline values: CDR1 SGHAT, CDR2 FQNNGV. CDR3 nucleotide sequence: TGTGCCAGCAGCCCGGACCGACTAGCGGGGGGGATGAAGACCCAGTACTTC. Translating it yields CASSPDRLAGGMKTQYF.